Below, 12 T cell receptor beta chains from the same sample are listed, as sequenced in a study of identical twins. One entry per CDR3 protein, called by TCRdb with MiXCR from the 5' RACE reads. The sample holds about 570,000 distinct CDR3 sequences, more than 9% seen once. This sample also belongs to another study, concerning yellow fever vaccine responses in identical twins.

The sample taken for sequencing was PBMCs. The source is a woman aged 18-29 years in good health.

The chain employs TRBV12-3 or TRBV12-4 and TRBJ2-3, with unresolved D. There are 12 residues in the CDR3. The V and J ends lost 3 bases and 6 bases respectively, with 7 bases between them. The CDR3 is CASSFRLDTQYF. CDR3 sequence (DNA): TGTGCCAGCAGTTTCCGGCTGGATACGCAGTATTTT.

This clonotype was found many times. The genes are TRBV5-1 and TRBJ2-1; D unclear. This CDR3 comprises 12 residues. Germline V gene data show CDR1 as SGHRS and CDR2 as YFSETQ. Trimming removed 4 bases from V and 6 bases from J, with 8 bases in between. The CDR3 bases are TGCGCCAGCAGCCCCGGACGCAATGAGCAGTTCTTC. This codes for CASSPGRNEQFF.

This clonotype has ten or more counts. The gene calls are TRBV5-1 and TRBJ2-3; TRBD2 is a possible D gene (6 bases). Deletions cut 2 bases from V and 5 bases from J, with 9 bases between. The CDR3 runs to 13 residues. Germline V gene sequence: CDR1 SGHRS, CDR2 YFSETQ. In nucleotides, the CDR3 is TGCGCCAGCAGCTTCGGGGGAGGAGATACGCAGTATTTT. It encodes CASSFGGGDTQYF.

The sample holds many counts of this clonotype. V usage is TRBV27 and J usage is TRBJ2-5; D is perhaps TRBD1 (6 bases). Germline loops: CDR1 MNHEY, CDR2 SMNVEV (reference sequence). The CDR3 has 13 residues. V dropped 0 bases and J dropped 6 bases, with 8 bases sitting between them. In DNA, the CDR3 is TGTGCCAGCAGTTTATCGGACAGTAAGACCCAGTACTTC. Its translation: CASSLSDSKTQYF.

The CDR3 DNA sequence: TGTGCCAGCCGCAGTACAACCGGGGAGCTGTTTTTT. It yields the protein CASRSTTGELFF. The chain links TRBV11-3 to TRBJ2-2; D unresolved. Germline assignment: CDR1 SGHNT and CDR2 YENEEA. Trimming cost V 8 bases and J 5 bases, with 9 bases left between them. This CDR3 contains 12 residues.

CDR3 residues: CASSHRDRDINSPLHF. The DNA of the CDR3 is TGTGCCAGCAGCCACCGGGACAGGGACATTAATTCACCCCTCCACTTT. The chain has TRBV7-9 and TRBJ1-6; 9 nucleotides align to TRBD1. Germline CDR1 and CDR2: SEHNR and FQNEAQ (reference sequence). The V gene end was trimmed by 5 bases and the J gene end by 6 bases; junction bases not matched to a gene: 8. CDR3 length: 16 amino acids. Full variable domain (outside the CDR3, taken from reference TRBV7-9 and TRBJ1-6): DTGVSQNPRHKITKRGQNVTFRCDPISEHNRLYWYRQTLGQGPEFLTYFQNEAQLEKSRLLSDRFSAERPKGSFSTLEIQRTEQGDSAMYLCASSHRDRDINSPLHFGNGTRLTVT.

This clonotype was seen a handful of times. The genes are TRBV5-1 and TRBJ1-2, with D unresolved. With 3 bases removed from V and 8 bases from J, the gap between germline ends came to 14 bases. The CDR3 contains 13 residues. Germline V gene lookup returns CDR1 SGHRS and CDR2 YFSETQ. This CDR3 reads CASSSEEGNGYTF. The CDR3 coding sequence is TGCGCCAGCAGCTCGGAGGAGGGCAACGGCTACACCTTC.

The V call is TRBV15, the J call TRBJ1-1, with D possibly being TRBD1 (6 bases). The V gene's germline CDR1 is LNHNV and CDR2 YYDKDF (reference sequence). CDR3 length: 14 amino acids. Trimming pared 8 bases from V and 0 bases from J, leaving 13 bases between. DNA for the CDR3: TGTGCCACCTCACAGGGCCTCCTGAACACTGAAGCTTTCTTT. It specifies CATSQGLLNTEAFF.

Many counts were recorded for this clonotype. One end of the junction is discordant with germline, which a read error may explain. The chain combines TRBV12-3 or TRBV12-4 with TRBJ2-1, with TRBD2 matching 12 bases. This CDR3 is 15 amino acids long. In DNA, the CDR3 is TGTGCCAGCAGTCTAGCGGGAGGGCTATACAATGAGCAGTTCTTC. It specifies CASSLAGGLYNEQFF.

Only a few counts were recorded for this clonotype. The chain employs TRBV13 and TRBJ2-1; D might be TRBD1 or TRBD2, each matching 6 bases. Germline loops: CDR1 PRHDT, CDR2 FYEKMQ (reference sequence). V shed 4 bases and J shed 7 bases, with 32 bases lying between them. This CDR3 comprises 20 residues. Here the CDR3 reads CASSSTEKVKGGSTRNEQFF. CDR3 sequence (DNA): TGTGCCAGCAGCTCTACCGAAAAAGTTAAGGGGGGTTCGACCAGGAATGAGCAGTTCTTC. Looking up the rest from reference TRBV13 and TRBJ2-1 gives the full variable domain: AAGVIQSPRHLIKEKRETATLKCYPIPRHDTVYWYQQGPGQDPQFLISFYEKMQSDKGSIPDRFSAQQFSDYHSELNMSSLELGDSALYFCASSSTEKVKGGSTRNEQFFGPGTRLTVL.

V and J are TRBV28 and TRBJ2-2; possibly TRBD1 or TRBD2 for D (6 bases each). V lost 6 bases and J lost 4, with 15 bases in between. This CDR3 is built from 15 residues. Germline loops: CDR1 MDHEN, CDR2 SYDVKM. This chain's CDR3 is CASSRGTPRTGELFF. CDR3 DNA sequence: TGTGCCAGCAGCCGCGGGACACCCCGCACCGGGGAGCTGTTTTTT.

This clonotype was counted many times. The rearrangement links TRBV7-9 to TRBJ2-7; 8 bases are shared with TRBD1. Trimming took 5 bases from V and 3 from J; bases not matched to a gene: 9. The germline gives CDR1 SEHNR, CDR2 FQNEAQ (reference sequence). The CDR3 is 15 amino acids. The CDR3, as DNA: TGTGCCAGCAGCAATTCGGACAGGGCCAACTACGAGCAGTACTTC. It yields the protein CASSNSDRANYEQYF.